These 30 T cell receptor beta chains were sequenced from one sample in a study of shared clonotypes between healthy human individuals. Only in-frame clones appear in the TCRdb table, and some are missing; sequencing was by immunoSEQ multiplex PCR. Among some 120,000 clones listed, about 70% were seen once. Sequencing was carried out using memory CD8+ T cells sorted from blood. Indicated subset: CD45RO+ cells pooled with CCR7-negative TemRA cells. The receptors derive from a woman aged 25 to 45 in good health.

Many counts were recorded for this clone. This chain uses TRBV25-1 with TRBJ1-4, with D perhaps TRBD1 (5 bases). Deletions cut 2 bases from V and 6 bases from J, with 10 bases between. CDR1 and CDR2 from the germline V gene are MGHDK and SYGVNS. CDR3 size: 14 residues. In DNA form, the CDR3 reads TGTGCCAGCAGTGAACCCAGGGAGGATGAAAAACTGTTTTTT. Amino acids: CASSEPREDEKLFF.

This clone was seen only a few times. This sequence joins TRBV25-1 and TRBJ1-5; unclear D gene. The germline V gene encodes CDR1 MGHDK and CDR2 SYGVNS. This CDR3 region has 16 residues. The V and J ends lost 2 bases and 5 bases respectively, with 16 bases between them. The CDR3 nucleotides are TGTGCCAGCAGTGAAGGCCAGGCTGATCTGGATCAGCCCCAGCATTTT. It encodes CASSEGQADLDQPQHF. The variable domain in full, with the rest retrieved from reference TRBV25-1 and TRBJ1-5, is EADIYQTPRYLVIGTGKKITLECSQTMGHDKMYWYQQDPGMELHLIHYSYGVNSTEKGDLSSESTVSRIRTEHFPLTLESARPSHTSQYLCASSEGQADLDQPQHFGDGTRLSIL.

The chain is built from TRBV11-2 and TRBJ2-7; a weak D match, TRBD1 (5 bases). The V end was cut by 2 bases, the J end by 4 bases, with 12 bases between. CDR1 and CDR2 (germline): SGHAT, FQNNGV. The CDR3 totals 14 residues. In nucleotides, the CDR3 is TGTGCCAGCAGCTTAAAGGACATGATATACGAGCAGTACTTC. It translates to CASSLKDMIYEQYF. The full variable domain, its missing parts supplied by reference TRBV11-2 and TRBJ2-7, is EAGVAQSPRYKIIEKRQSVAFWCNPISGHATLYWYQQILGQGPKLLIQFQNNGVVDDSQLPKDRFSAERLKGVDSTLKIQPAKLEDSAVYLCASSLKDMIYEQYFGPGTRLTVT.

V is TRBV4-1 and J is TRBJ1-1; 8 bases agree with TRBD1. Trimming at V came to 4 bases and at J to 6 bases, leaving 19 bases not matched to a gene. The CDR3 is 18 residues long. Germline V CDR1 and CDR2: MGHRA, YSYEKL. The CDR3 DNA follows: TGCGCCAGCAGCCTTTCTGGGGGGACAGGTATTAGGGTTCCTGAAGCTTTCTTT. Its protein product is CASSLSGGTGIRVPEAFF.

The V call is TRBV11-1, the J call TRBJ2-5; no reliable D call. The CDR3 sequence is 14 residues long. V was clipped by 1 base and J by 1 base, with 7 bases between them. Germline-derived CDR1 and CDR2 are SGHAT and FQDESV (reference sequence). In nucleotides, the CDR3 is TGTGCCAGCAGCTTAGAGCACACCCAAGAGACCCAGTACTTC. Translation: CASSLEHTQETQYF.

This sequence joins TRBV11-2 and TRBJ2-5; either TRBD1 or TRBD2 may supply D (6 bases each). This CDR3 spans 14 amino acids. Looked up from germline, CDR1 is SGHAT and CDR2 is FQNNGV. V lost 1 base, J lost 4 bases, and 10 bases lay in between. The CDR3 nucleotides are TGTGCCAGCAGCTTAGGAGGGGGACTAGAGACCCAGTACTTC. Residues: CASSLGGGLETQYF.

The chain combines TRBV5-4 with TRBJ2-1; a possible D gene is TRBD2 (6 bases). Trimming stripped 4 bases from V and 0 bases from J, with 14 bases between. CDR1 and CDR2 (germline): SGHNT, YYREEE (reference sequence). This CDR3 has 16 amino acids. The CDR3 region has the DNA TGTGCCAGCAGCGCGGGGACGCCTAGCTCCTACAATGAGCAGTTCTTC. Translated: CASSAGTPSSYNEQFF.

The V and J genes are TRBV19 and TRBJ1-4; a weak D match, TRBD1 (5 bases). The CDR3 is 13 residues long. Germline CDR1 reads LNHDA; CDR2 reads SQIVND (reference sequence). Between the trimmed V and J ends, which lost 5 bases and 6 bases, there was a span of 10 bases. This chain's CDR3 is CASSSRDYEKLFF. The CDR3 DNA is TGTGCCAGTAGTTCCCGGGACTATGAAAAACTGTTTTTT.

The rearrangement joins TRBV5-1 to TRBJ2-3; 12 nucleotides align to TRBD2. CDR3 length: 15 amino acids. Germline-derived CDR1 and CDR2 are SGHRS and YFSETQ. Unmatched junction bases numbered 2, after V lost 3 bases and J lost 3 bases. This CDR3 reads CASSYGTSGTDTQYF. CDR3 nucleotides: TGCGCCAGCAGCTACGGGACTAGCGGGACAGATACGCAGTATTTT.

V usage is TRBV27 and J usage is TRBJ2-1; D unclear. Per the germline V gene, CDR1 is MNHEY and CDR2 is SMNVEV (reference sequence). With 2 bases removed from V and 8 bases from J, the gap between germline ends came to 13 bases. This CDR3 comprises 14 residues. The CDR3 spells CASSLLSSRHEQFF. In nucleotides, the CDR3 is TGTGCCAGCAGTTTACTTTCCAGCCGCCATGAGCAGTTCTTC.

The rearrangement uses TRBV5-4 and TRBJ2-7; D is ambiguous. Trimming left V 3 bases short and J 0 bases short, with 7 bases between. The CDR3 runs to 13 residues. Looked up from germline, CDR1 is SGHNT and CDR2 is YYREEE (reference sequence). CDR3: CASSSPFSYEQYF. CDR3 coding DNA: TGTGCCAGCAGCTCGCCTTTCTCCTACGAGCAGTACTTC.

The J gene is TRBJ2-1, the V gene TRBV6-6, with D maybe TRBD2 (5 bases). This CDR3 comprises 16 residues. Trimming removed 5 bases from V and 1 base from J, with 15 bases in between. Germline CDR1 MNHNY, CDR2 SVGAGI (reference sequence). CDR3 DNA: TGTGCCAGCAGTGGCTTAACGGGGAAATCCTACAATGAGCAGTTCTTC. This codes for CASSGLTGKSYNEQFF.

V is TRBV6-1 and J is TRBJ2-1; D is unresolved. The CDR3 length is 13 residues. With 8 bases removed from V and 2 bases from J, the gap between germline ends came to 10 bases. Germline CDR1 and CDR2: MNHNS and SASEGT. CDR3 nucleotides: TGTGCCAGCGACGAACACCCCTACAATGAGCAGTTCTTC. Translated: CASDEHPYNEQFF.

J is TRBJ2-3 and V is TRBV29-1; D is ambiguous. In germline, CDR1 is SQVTM, CDR2 ANQGSEA. There are 14 residues in the CDR3. The V and J ends lost 0 bases and 3 bases respectively, with 10 bases between them. The CDR3 loop is CSVEEVGITDTQYF. The DNA of the CDR3 is TGCAGCGTTGAAGAAGTGGGTATTACAGATACGCAGTATTTT.

The V call is TRBV2, the J call TRBJ2-7, with 10 nucleotides matching TRBD1. The CDR3 runs 13 residues. J gave up 2 bases and V 11 bases, and 6 bases lay outside the gene matches. Germline values: CDR1 SNHLY, CDR2 FYNNEI. In DNA form, the CDR3 reads TGTGCCTCCGGGACAGGGGTGCCCTACGAGCAGTACTTC. Amino acids: CASGTGVPYEQYF.

This sequence joins TRBV19 and TRBJ2-1; TRBD2 matches 8 bases. The V segment lost 5 bases and the J segment 4 bases; nucleotides outside the gene matches: 10. In germline, CDR1 is LNHDA, CDR2 SQIVND (reference sequence). CDR3 length: 16 residues. CDR3 sequence (DNA): TGTGCCAGTAGTCCTGTGGAGGCTAGCGGGTACAATGAGCAGTTCTTC. This gives the protein CASSPVEASGYNEQFF.

The chain combines TRBV9 with TRBJ2-7, with 9 bases that match TRBD2. Germline lookup yields CDR1 SGDLS and CDR2 YYNGEE. The length of the CDR3 is 19 residues. Trimming removed 0 bases from V and 3 bases from J; junction bases left unmatched: 16. This CDR3 is CASSVGIEVKSSGDYEQYF. CDR3 DNA sequence: TGTGCCAGCAGCGTAGGCATAGAGGTTAAATCTAGCGGGGACTACGAGCAGTACTTC.

This clone was counted a few times. The chain carries TRBV28 and TRBJ1-2, with 8 bases aligning to TRBD1. J was trimmed by 8 bases and V by 9 bases; bases with no gene match: 17. Germline CDR1 is MDHEN and CDR2 is SYDVKM. The CDR3 loop spans 15 amino acids. CDR3 region: CASNPLGQERDGYTF. DNA of the CDR3: TGTGCCAGTAATCCCCTGGGACAGGAAAGGGACGGCTACACCTTC.

V and J are TRBV18 and TRBJ1-2, with TRBD1 identical over 12 bases. This CDR3 is 16 amino acids long. Germline assignment: CDR1 KGHSH and CDR2 LQKENI. J gave up 7 bases and V 2 bases, and 8 bases lay outside the gene matches. CDR3 DNA sequence: TGTGCCAGCTCACCATCGGGACAGGGGGCTTTCGGTGGCTACACCTTC. Its protein is CASSPSGQGAFGGYTF.

This clone was recorded many times. The chain carries TRBV4-2 and TRBJ2-2, with 7 bases that match TRBD2. The germline CDR1 and CDR2 sequences are LGHNA and YNFKEQ. This CDR3 comprises 14 residues. V trimming: 6 bases; J trimming: 3 bases; junction bases outside the gene matches: 4. CDR3 sequence reads: CASRGGSDTGELFF. Written as DNA, the CDR3 is TGTGCCAGCAGAGGCGGGAGCGACACCGGGGAGCTGTTTTTT.

This chain connects TRBV29-1 to TRBJ2-5; tentative D call: TRBD1 (5 bases). Trimming took 6 bases from V and 2 from J, leaving 10 bases between them. This CDR3 spans 12 amino acids. CDR1 is SQVTM and CDR2 is ANQGSEA in the germline V gene. The CDR3 bases are TGCAGCGTCGGACATCCACAAGAGACCCAGTACTTC. It translates to CSVGHPQETQYF. The complete variable domain, with remaining parts taken from reference TRBV29-1 and TRBJ2-5, reads SAVISQKPSRDICQRGTSLTIQCQVDSQVTMMFWYRQQPGQSLTLIATANQGSEATYESGFVIDKFPISRPNLTFSTLTVSNMSPEDSSIYLCSVGHPQETQYFGPGTRLLVL.

This clone was seen ten or more times. The chain joins TRBV28 to TRBJ2-2; 10 bases are shared with TRBD2. CDR1 and CDR2 from the germline V gene are MDHEN and SYDVKM. This CDR3 has 17 residues. The junction had 9 bases not matched to a gene; V was cut back by 6 bases and J by 2 bases. The DNA of the CDR3 is TGTGCCAGCAGGACAACCGGGACTAGCGTAAACACCGGGGAGCTGTTTTTT. This sequence encodes CASRTTGTSVNTGELFF.

The CDR3 sequence is CASSHPDRETEAFF. The CDR3 DNA reads TGTGCCAGCAGCCATCCCGACAGGGAGACTGAAGCTTTCTTT. The chain is built from TRBV7-9 and TRBJ1-1; 7 nucleotides agree with TRBD1. CDR3 length: 14 residues. Per the germline V gene, CDR1 is SEHNR and CDR2 is FQNEAQ (reference sequence). The junction had 8 bases not matched to a gene; V was cut back by 5 bases and J by 5 bases.

This clone showed up just once. In DNA form, the CDR3 reads TGTGCCAGCAGCGTAGAAACGGCGGGCGGCAATCAGCCCCAGCATTTT. Its translation is CASSVETAGGNQPQHF. The chain links TRBV9 to TRBJ1-5; no clear D. CDR3 length: 16 residues. Germline V lookup: CDR1 SGDLS, CDR2 YYNGEE. V was pared by 0 bases and J by 2 bases, with 12 bases between.

CDR3: CASSFGSTYEQYF. The DNA of the CDR3 is TGTGCCAGCAGCTTTGGCAGTACCTACGAGCAGTACTTC. This chain connects TRBV5-6 to TRBJ2-7; no reliable D call. The germline V and J ends were trimmed by 2 bases and 2 bases, with 8 bases remaining between them. The germline V gene has CDR1 SGHDT and CDR2 YYEEEE. This CDR3 spans 13 amino acids.

This sequence joins TRBV5-1 and TRBJ2-7, with 8 bases matching TRBD2. Germline assignment: CDR1 SGHRS and CDR2 YFSETQ. With V trimmed by 0 bases and J by 6 bases, 5 bases remained unmatched. This CDR3 is 14 amino acids long. The CDR3 loop is CASSLVGTSGEQYF. CDR3 bases: TGCGCCAGCAGCTTGGTAGGCACTAGCGGCGAGCAGTACTTC.

CDR3 amino acids: CASSLGMGDGYTF. CDR3 bases: TGTGCCAGCAGTTTAGGGATGGGAGATGGCTACACCTTC. The V gene is TRBV27, the J gene TRBJ1-2; no firm D call. Trimming removed 2 bases at V and 6 bases at J, with 10 bases between. Germline V CDR1 and CDR2: MNHEY, SMNVEV (reference sequence). CDR3 length: 13 amino acids.

This clone was detected a few times. The chain is built from TRBV6-6 and TRBJ2-3; no definite D call. The length of the CDR3 is 16 residues. Germline CDR1 and CDR2: MNHNY and SVGAGI (reference sequence). V gave up 6 bases and J gave up 0 bases, with 16 bases separating them. The CDR3 sequence: CASSPWTLASTDTQYF. CDR3 sequence (DNA): TGTGCCAGCAGCCCCTGGACGCTCGCTAGCACAGATACGCAGTATTTT.

CDR3 loop: CASSETGLSNYGYTF. The CDR3 region has the DNA TGTGCCAGCAGCGAGACAGGGCTGTCTAACTATGGCTACACCTTC. V usage is TRBV7-6 and J usage is TRBJ1-2; 7 bases are a match to TRBD1. Germline V lookup: CDR1 SGHVS, CDR2 FNYEAQ. This CDR3 has 15 residues. V lost 5 bases and J lost 0; bases outside the gene matches: 6. Full variable domain (missing parts from reference TRBV7-6 and TRBJ1-2): GAGVSQSPRYKVTKRGQDVALRCDPISGHVSLYWYRQALGQGPEFLTYFNYEAQQDKSGLPNDRFSAERPEGSISTLTIQRTEQRDSAMYRCASSETGLSNYGYTFGSGTRLTVV.

The chain couples TRBV5-1 to TRBJ2-5, with unresolved D. The CDR3 loop spans 15 amino acids. V was trimmed by 4 bases and J by 5 bases, leaving 18 bases between them. Germline CDR1 reads SGHRS; CDR2 reads YFSETQ. The CDR3 nucleotides are TGCGCCAGCAGCACCGGATTGGGCGCTGAGGAGACCCAGTACTTC. Translation gives CASSTGLGAEETQYF.